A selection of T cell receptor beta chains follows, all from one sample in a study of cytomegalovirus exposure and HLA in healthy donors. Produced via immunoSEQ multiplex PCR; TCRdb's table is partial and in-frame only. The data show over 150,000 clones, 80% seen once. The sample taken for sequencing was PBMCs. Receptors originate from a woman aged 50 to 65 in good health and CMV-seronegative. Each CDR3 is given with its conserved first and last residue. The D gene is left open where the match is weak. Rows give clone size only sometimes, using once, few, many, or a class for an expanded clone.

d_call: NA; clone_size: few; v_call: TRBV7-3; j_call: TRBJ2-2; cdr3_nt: TGTGCCAGCAGTGGGGGCGGGTCGAACACCGGGGAGCTGTTTTTT; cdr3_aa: CASSGGGSNTGELFF
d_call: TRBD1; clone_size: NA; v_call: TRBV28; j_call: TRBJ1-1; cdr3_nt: TGTGCCAGCAGGGTTCCCGGGACAGGGGGCATCAGCACTGAAGCTTTCTTT; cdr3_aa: CASRVPGTGGISTEAFF
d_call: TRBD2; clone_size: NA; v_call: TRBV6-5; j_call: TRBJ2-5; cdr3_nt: TGTGCCAGCACCCCAGGAGTGCGGGGGGGCCAAACCCAGTACTTC; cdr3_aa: CASTPGVRGGQTQYF
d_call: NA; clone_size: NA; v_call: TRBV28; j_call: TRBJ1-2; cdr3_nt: TGTGCCAGCAGTTTATCCAGCTATGGCTACACCTTC; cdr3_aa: CASSLSSYGYTF
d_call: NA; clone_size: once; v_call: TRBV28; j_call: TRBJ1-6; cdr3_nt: TGTGCCAGCAACTCCCCGGGTCTTCTGACGACGGCCCTCCACTTT; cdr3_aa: CASNSPGLLTTALHF
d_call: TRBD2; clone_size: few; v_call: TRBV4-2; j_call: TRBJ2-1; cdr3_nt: TGTGCCAGCAGCCAGGCACTAGCGGAATACAATGAGCAGTTCTTC; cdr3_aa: CASSQALAEYNEQFF
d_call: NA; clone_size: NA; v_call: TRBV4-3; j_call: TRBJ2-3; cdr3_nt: TGCGCCAGCAGCCAAGGGTTCTCAGGGGCCGCGGATACGCAGTATTTT; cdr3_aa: CASSQGFSGAADTQYF
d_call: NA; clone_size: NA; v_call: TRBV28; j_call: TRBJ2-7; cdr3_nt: TGTGCCAGCAGTTACCCTACAGAAAACCTATCCTACGAGCAGTACTTC; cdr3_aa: CASSYPTENLSYEQYF
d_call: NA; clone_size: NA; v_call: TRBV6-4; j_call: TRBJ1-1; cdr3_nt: TGTGCCAGCAGTGTGCAGGGCAGGGCATCCGAAGCTTTCTTT; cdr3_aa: CASSVQGRASEAFF
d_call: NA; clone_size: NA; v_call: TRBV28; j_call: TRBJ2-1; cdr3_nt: TGTGCCAGCAGTGTGTTAGCGCCCGCCTACAATGAGCAGTTCTTC; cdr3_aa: CASSVLAPAYNEQFF
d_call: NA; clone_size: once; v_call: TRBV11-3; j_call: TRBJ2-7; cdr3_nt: TGTGCCAGCAGCTTAGATGGCAGAAACGACGAGCAGTACTTC; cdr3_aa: CASSLDGRNDEQYF
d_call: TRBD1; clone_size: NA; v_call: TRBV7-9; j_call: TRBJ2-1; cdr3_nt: TGTGCCAGCAGCTCGAATCCCAGTATGACAGGGTTAACTTACAATGAGCAGTTCTTC; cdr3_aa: CASSSNPSMTGLTYNEQFF
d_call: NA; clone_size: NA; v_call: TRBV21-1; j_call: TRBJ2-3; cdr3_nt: TGTGCCAGCAGGGTTAGGGGGGGCTCCTCTCACACAGATACGCAGTATTTT; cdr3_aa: CASRVRGGSSHTDTQYF
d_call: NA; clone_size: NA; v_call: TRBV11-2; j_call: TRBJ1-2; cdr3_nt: TGTGCCAGCAGCTTGGGTTTTGGGACACCAGGCTTC; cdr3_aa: CASSLGFGTPGF
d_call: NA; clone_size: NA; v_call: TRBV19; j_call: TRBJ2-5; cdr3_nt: TGTGCCAGTAGTACAACTTGGGAGGCAGAGACCCAGTACTTC; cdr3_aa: CASSTTWEAETQYF
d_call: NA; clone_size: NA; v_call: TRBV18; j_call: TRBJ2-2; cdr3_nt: TGTGCCAGCTCACCATTTCCGGGGAGGCTTAGCACCGGGGAGCTGTTTTTT; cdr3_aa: CASSPFPGRLSTGELFF
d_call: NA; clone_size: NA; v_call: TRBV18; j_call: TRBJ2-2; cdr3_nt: TGTGCCAGCTCAGCGGGACAGAAAGGGTCCGGGGAGCTGTTTTTT; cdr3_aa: CASSAGQKGSGELFF
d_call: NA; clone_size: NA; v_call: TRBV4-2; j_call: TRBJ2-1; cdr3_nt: TGTGCCAGCAGCCAAGGGCTAGACTTCTCCTACAATGAGCAGTTCTTC; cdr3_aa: CASSQGLDFSYNEQFF
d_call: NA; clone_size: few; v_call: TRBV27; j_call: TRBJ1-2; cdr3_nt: TGTGCCAGCAGTGGTTGGAGGGAGTGGGGCTACACCTTC; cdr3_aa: CASSGWREWGYTF
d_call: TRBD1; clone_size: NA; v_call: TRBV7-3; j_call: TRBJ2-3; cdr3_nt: TGTGCCAGCAGCTTAAGGGACAGGGCCCCAGATACGCAGTATTTT; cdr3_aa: CASSLRDRAPDTQYF
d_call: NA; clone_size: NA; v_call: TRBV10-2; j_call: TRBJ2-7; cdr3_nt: TGCGCCAGCAGTGGCCAGGGCCGGCGCGAGCAGTACTTC; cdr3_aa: CASSGQGRREQYF
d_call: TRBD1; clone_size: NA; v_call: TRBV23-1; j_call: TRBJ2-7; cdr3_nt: TGCGCCAGCAGTCAATATGGGACAGGCCCTCCCTACGAGCAGTACTTC; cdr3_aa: CASSQYGTGPPYEQYF
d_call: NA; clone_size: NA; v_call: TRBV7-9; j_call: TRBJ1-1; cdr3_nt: TGTGCCAGCAGCTTAGCGGGGTGGGGGGGAGAAGCTTTCTTT; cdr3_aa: CASSLAGWGGEAFF
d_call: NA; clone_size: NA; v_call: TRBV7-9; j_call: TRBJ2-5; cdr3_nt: TGTGCCAGCAGCCCCACCGGACAGCGAGCTTTTGTAACCCAGTACTTC; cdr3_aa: CASSPTGQRAFVTQYF
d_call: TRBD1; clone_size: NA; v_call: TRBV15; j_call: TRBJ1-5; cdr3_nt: TGTGCCACCAGCAGAGGGCTGGGACAGGGGCACCAGCCCCAGCATTTT; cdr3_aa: CATSRGLGQGHQPQHF
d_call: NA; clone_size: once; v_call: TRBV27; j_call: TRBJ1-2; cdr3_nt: TGTGCCAGCAGTTTCTCAGGATTCTATGGCTACACCTTC; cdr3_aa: CASSFSGFYGYTF
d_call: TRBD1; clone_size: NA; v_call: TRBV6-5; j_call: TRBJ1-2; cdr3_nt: TGTGCCAGCAGTTACGCCGAGGGACAGGGCTATGGCTACACCTTC; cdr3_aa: CASSYAEGQGYGYTF
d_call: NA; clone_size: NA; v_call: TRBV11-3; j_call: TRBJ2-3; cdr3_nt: TGTGCCAGCAGCTTAGGCGGACACAACACAGATACGCAGTATTTT; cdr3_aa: CASSLGGHNTDTQYF
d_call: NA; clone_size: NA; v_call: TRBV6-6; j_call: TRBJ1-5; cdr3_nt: TGTGCCAGCGGAGGGTGGGTTCAGCCCCAGCATTTT; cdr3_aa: CASGGWVQPQHF
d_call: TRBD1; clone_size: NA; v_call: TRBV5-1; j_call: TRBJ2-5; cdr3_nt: TGCGCCAGCACCTTCGGGACAGGGGCCCTCCAAGAGCAGTACTTC; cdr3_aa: CASTFGTGALQEQYF
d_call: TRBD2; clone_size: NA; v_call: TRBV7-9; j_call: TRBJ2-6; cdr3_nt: TGTGCCAGCAGCTTAGGAGGGGAGGGGTCTGGGGCCAACGTCCTGACTTTC; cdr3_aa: CASSLGGEGSGANVLTF
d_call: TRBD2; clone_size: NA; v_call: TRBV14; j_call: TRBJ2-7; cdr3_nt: TGTGCCAGCAGCCACGGACTAGCGAGTTCCTACGAGCAGTACTTC; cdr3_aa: CASSHGLASSYEQYF
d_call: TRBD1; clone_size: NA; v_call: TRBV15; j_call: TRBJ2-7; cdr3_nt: TGTGCCACCAGCAGGGACAGGGTCTACGAGCAGTACTTC; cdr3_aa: CATSRDRVYEQYF
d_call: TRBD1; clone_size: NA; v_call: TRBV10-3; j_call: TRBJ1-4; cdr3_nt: TGTGCCATCAGTGATACAGGGGGGGCAACTAATGAAAAACTGTTTTTT; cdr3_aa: CAISDTGGATNEKLFF
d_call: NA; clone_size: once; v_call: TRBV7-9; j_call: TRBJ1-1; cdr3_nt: TGTGCCAGCAGCTTGAGCCTGAACACTGAAGCTTTCTTT; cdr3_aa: CASSLSLNTEAFF
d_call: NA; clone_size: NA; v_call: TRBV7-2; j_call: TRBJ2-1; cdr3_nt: TGTGCCAGCAGCTTAGACAGGGTAGGCAATGAGCAGTTCTTC; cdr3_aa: CASSLDRVGNEQFF
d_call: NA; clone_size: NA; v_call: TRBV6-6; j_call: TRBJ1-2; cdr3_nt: TGTGCCAGCAAACCGACAGGAGATGGCTACACCTTC; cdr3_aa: CASKPTGDGYTF
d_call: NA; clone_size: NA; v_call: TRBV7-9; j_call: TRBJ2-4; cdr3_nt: TGTTCCAGCAGCTTAGTAGTTCGGGTCCTGTACTTC; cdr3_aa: CSSSLVVRVLYF
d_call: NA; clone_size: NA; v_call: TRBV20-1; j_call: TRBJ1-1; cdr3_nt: TGCAGTGCCAGCAAAGTAGCTGGGGCCTTCTTT; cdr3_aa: CSASKVAGAFF
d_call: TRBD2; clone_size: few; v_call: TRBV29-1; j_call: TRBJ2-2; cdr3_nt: TGCAGCGTTGAGACTAGCGGCAACACCGGGGAGCTGTTTTTT; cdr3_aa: CSVETSGNTGELFF
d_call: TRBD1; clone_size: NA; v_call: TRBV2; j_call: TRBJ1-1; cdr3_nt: TGTGCCAGCCCAGGTGGGACAGGCGCGGGGACTGAAGCTTTCTTT; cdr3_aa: CASPGGTGAGTEAFF